This T cell receptor beta chain was captured in a study of shared clonotypes between healthy human individuals. Study results and limitations: Non-shared clonotypes were found to have lower generation probabilities than the clonotypes that were shared by all four of the sorted-subset donors. Larger estimated richness was generally seen in naive subsets than in memory subsets.

This clone came up once. Its antigen is not known. An assay was performed, and its level was deep. Clones were sequenced by immunoSEQ multiplex PCR, and TCRdb holds only the in-frame ones, with some missing. This table has 1,500,000 or so clones, over 95% appearing once. The source material was naive CD4+ T cells sorted from blood. The subset is: CD45RA+ positively selected. The TCR was taken from a man aged 30-40 years in good health.

The CDR3 sequence: CASPRIRTGKETQYF. The CDR3, as DNA: TGCGCCAGCCCACGGATTCGGACAGGGAAAGAGACCCAGTACTTC. The rearrangement joins TRBV5-1 to TRBJ2-5, with TRBD1 matching over 8 bases. The V segment lost 7 bases and the J segment 3 bases; nucleotides outside the gene matches: 11. Looked up from germline, CDR1 is SGHRS and CDR2 is YFSETQ. CDR3 length: 15 residues.